What follows are 31 T cell receptor beta chains derived from one specimen sequenced in a study of CD8+ T cells in alopecia areata. RNA, once extracted, was reverse transcribed into cDNA for use as the sequencing template. Sequenced by immunoSEQ multiplex PCR; TCRdb stores in-frame clones only, minus some. The sample carries about 180,000 clones, roughly 63% recorded once. The sequencing used CD4+ T cells sorted from blood, collected at week 0. Every receptor here comes from a human donor with alopecia areata.

The genes are TRBV18 and TRBJ2-2; D uncertain. CDR1 is KGHSH and CDR2 is LQKENI in the germline V gene. The CDR3 has 14 amino acids. V was shortened by 0 bases and J by 7 bases, with 9 bases between the two germline ends. This CDR3 is CASSPPTWSGELFF. In DNA, the CDR3 is TGTGCCAGCTCACCACCGACCTGGAGCGGGGAGCTGTTTTTT.

This chain uses TRBV30 with TRBJ1-6; 9 nucleotides match TRBD1. From germline, CDR1 is GTSNPN and CDR2 SVGIG (reference sequence). V shed 2 bases and J 7 bases; nucleotides not matched to a gene: 15. The CDR3 has 18 residues. DNA for the CDR3: TGTGCCTGGAGTCAAACAGTCCCGGGACAGGGCCGGAATTCACCCCTCCACTTT. Its translation: CAWSQTVPGQGRNSPLHF.

V is TRBV2 and J is TRBJ2-5, with D possibly matching TRBD1 (5 bases). There are 12 residues in the CDR3. Per the germline V gene, CDR1 is SNHLY and CDR2 is FYNNEI. Trimming shortened V by 7 bases and J by 4 bases, and 10 bases separated the two germline ends. The CDR3: CASNHRRETQYF. DNA of the CDR3: TGTGCCAGCAATCACAGGCGAGAGACCCAGTACTTC. The entire variable domain, with the rest obtained from reference TRBV2 and TRBJ2-5, is as follows: EPEVTQTPSHQVTQMGQEVILRCVPISNHLYFYWYRQILGQKVEFLVSFYNNEISEKSEIFDDQFSVERPDGSNFTLKIRSTKLEDSAMYFCASNHRRETQYFGPGTRLLVL.

The J gene is TRBJ2-7, the V gene TRBV25-1; D is perhaps TRBD2 (6 bases). Trimming took 4 bases from V and 6 from J, leaving 10 bases between them. This CDR3 comprises 12 residues. The V gene's germline CDR1 is MGHDK and CDR2 SYGVNS. CDR3 DNA: TGTGCCAGCAGTGTTGGAGGGCGCGAGCAGTACTTC. It translates to CASSVGGREQYF.

The gene calls are TRBV2 and TRBJ1-1; D is perhaps TRBD1 (5 bases). CDR1 is SNHLY, CDR2 FYNNEI, per germline. Trimming cost V 4 bases and J 4 bases, with 10 bases left between them. The CDR3 has 13 amino acids. The CDR3 DNA sequence: TGTGCCAGCAGTGTCCAGGGAGGCACTGAAGCTTTCTTT. Translation gives CASSVQGGTEAFF.

This sequence joins TRBV25-1 and TRBJ1-1; TRBD1 agrees at 7 bases. The ends lost 1 base at V and 7 bases at J; junction bases unmatched: 0. This CDR3 has 12 amino acids. Germline loops: CDR1 MGHDK, CDR2 SYGVNS. CDR3 nucleotide sequence: TGTGCCAGCAGTGAATGGGACAGTGAAGCTTTCTTT. Translating it yields CASSEWDSEAFF.

This clone is judged medium-sized. The chain uses TRBV5-6 and TRBJ1-1; D might be TRBD1 (5 bases). V was clipped by 4 bases and J by 1 base, with 8 bases between them. CDR3 length: 13 residues. Germline V gives CDR1 SGHDT, CDR2 YYEEEE. CDR3 nucleotides: TGTGCCAGCAGCCACGACAGGAACACTGAAGCTTTCTTT. Protein product: CASSHDRNTEAFF.

V is TRBV7-2 and J is TRBJ2-3; 10 nucleotides line up with TRBD2. This CDR3 comprises 15 residues. Germline V gene data show CDR1 as SGHTA and CDR2 as FQGNSA. With V trimmed by 1 base and J by 7 bases, 5 bases remained unmatched. The CDR3 is CASSLGPSGGNTQYF. The CDR3 region has the DNA TGTGCCAGCAGCTTAGGGCCTAGCGGGGGAAATACGCAGTATTTT.

The sample holds a few counts of this clone. V and J are TRBV19 and TRBJ2-7; D perhaps matches TRBD2 (6 bases). The length of the CDR3 is 14 residues. Trimming cost V 5 bases and J 6 bases, with 17 bases left between them. Germline assignment: CDR1 LNHDA and CDR2 SQIVND (reference sequence). CDR3 in DNA: TGTGCCAGTAGTCGAGGAGGGAAGAACTTCGAGCAGTACTTC. Translating gives CASSRGGKNFEQYF.

This clone was seen more than once but under ten times. The V gene is TRBV29-1, the J gene TRBJ1-2; possibly TRBD1 for D (5 bases). The CDR3 extends over 13 amino acids. V lost 3 bases and J 2 bases, leaving 10 bases between the germline ends. CDR1 SQVTM and CDR2 ANQGSEA come from the germline V gene. The CDR3 DNA reads as TGCAGCGTTGACCAAGCAGGGAACTATGGCTACACCTTC. Its translation: CSVDQAGNYGYTF.

The chain carries TRBV27 and TRBJ2-7, with D possibly being TRBD1 or TRBD2 (5 bases each). The CDR3 has 15 residues. Germline lookup yields CDR1 MNHEY and CDR2 SMNVEV (reference sequence). Trimming left V 6 bases short and J 0 bases short, with 15 bases between. The CDR3, as DNA: TGTGCCAGCAGCACAATAGGGGAGAGCTCCTACGAGCAGTACTTC. Its translation: CASSTIGESSYEQYF.

The chain combines TRBV7-8 with TRBJ1-2; weak D call: TRBD1 (5 bases). V shed 3 bases and J shed 4 bases, with 12 bases lying between them. The germline V gene has CDR1 SGHVS and CDR2 FQNEAQ. The CDR3 spans 14 residues. CDR3 nucleotide sequence: TGTGCCAGCAGCTTCGGGACGAGGGGCTATGGCTACACCTTC. Amino acids: CASSFGTRGYGYTF.

The chain recombines TRBV12-5 with TRBJ1-1; the D gene is possibly TRBD1 (6 bases). Germline V gene data show CDR1 as LGHNT and CDR2 as FRNRAP. Trimming took 0 bases from V and 5 from J, leaving 13 bases between them. CDR3 size: 15 residues. The CDR3 nucleotides are TGTGCTAGTGGTTTGGTACTAGGCAGGGGAACTGAAGCTTTCTTT. This gives the protein CASGLVLGRGTEAFF. Full variable domain (rest looked up from reference TRBV12-5 and TRBJ1-1): DARVTQTPRHKVTEMGQEVTMRCQPILGHNTVFWYRQTMMQGLELLAYFRNRAPLDDSGMPKDRFSAEMPDATLATLKIQPSEPRDSAVYFCASGLVLGRGTEAFFGQGTRLTVV.

This chain uses TRBV27 with TRBJ2-7; TRBD1 matches 8 bases. Germline-derived CDR1 and CDR2 are MNHEY and SMNVEV (reference sequence). V lost 6 bases to trimming and J lost 5 bases; unmatched junction nucleotides: 9. The CDR3 totals 14 residues. Written as DNA, the CDR3 is TGTGCCAGCAGGCGACAGGGGACCGTCCACGAGCAGTACTTC. Translated, it gives CASRRQGTVHEQYF.

The V and J genes are TRBV30 and TRBJ1-1; 7 bases align to TRBD1. Germline loops: CDR1 GTSNPN, CDR2 SVGIG (reference sequence). V shed 2 bases, J shed 2 bases, and the junction held 8 bases outside the gene matches. There are 15 residues in the CDR3. CDR3 residues: CAWSQGVVGNTEAFF. The DNA for the CDR3 is TGTGCCTGGAGTCAGGGGGTAGTTGGTAACACTGAAGCTTTCTTT.

In this sample, this clone turned up a few times. Other DNA sequences in this specimen translate into the identical CDR3. The rearrangement uses TRBV10-3 and TRBJ2-7, with TRBD1 identical over 7 bases. Germline assignment: CDR1 ENHRY and CDR2 SYGVKD. The ends lost 4 bases at V and 2 bases at J; junction bases unmatched: 5. CDR3 length equals 14 residues. This CDR3 is CAISARQGAYEQYF. In DNA, the CDR3 is TGTGCCATCAGTGCGCGACAGGGAGCCTACGAGCAGTACTTC.

The chain links TRBV30 to TRBJ1-6, with 7 bases identical to TRBD1. Germline CDR1 and CDR2: GTSNPN and SVGIG (reference sequence). V shed 5 bases and J 8 bases; nucleotides not matched to a gene: 9. CDR3 length: 14 amino acids. This chain's CDR3 is CAWGGTVRDSPLHF. The CDR3 DNA is TGTGCCTGGGGAGGGACAGTTAGGGATTCACCCCTCCACTTT.

The chain has TRBV20-1 and TRBJ2-7; D is uncertain. This CDR3 has 11 amino acids. With 0 bases removed from V and 5 bases from J, the gap between germline ends came to 5 bases. CDR1 is DFQATT and CDR2 is SNEGSKA in the germline V gene (reference sequence). CDR3 coding DNA: TGCAGTGCTAGAGACCCCCACGAGCAGTACTTC. It translates to CSARDPHEQYF.

The chain is built from TRBV9 and TRBJ2-3; no clear D gene. CDR1 is SGDLS, CDR2 YYNGEE, per germline. The V end lost 0 bases, the J end lost 2 bases, and 10 bases lay between the germline ends. The CDR3 is 15 amino acids. The CDR3 coding sequence is TGTGCCAGCAGCGTAGACGGTATCAACACAGATACGCAGTATTTT. It translates to CASSVDGINTDTQYF.

The chain recombines TRBV7-2 with TRBJ1-2; D is undetermined. CDR1 and CDR2 (germline): SGHTA, FQGNSA. Trimming cost V 5 bases and J 8 bases, with 18 bases left between them. The CDR3 sequence is 14 residues long. CDR3 residues: CASSQSARAGGYTF. The CDR3 region has the DNA TGTGCCAGCAGCCAAAGCGCCCGGGCGGGCGGCTACACCTTC.

The J gene is TRBJ1-6, the V gene TRBV25-1, with TRBD1 matching over 9 bases. V dropped 4 bases and J dropped 10; count of bases not matched to a gene: 5. This CDR3 has 14 residues. Germline V lookup: CDR1 MGHDK, CDR2 SYGVNS. The CDR3 DNA follows: TGTGCCAGCAGTGGGACAGGGGTAGGATCACCCCTCCACTTT. This gives the protein CASSGTGVGSPLHF.

V gene TRBV5-6 combines with J gene TRBJ1-2; no clear D gene. CDR1 and CDR2 from the germline V gene are SGHDT and YYEEEE. V dropped 4 bases and J dropped 4 bases, with 23 bases sitting between them. This CDR3 has 17 residues. The CDR3 nucleotides are TGTGCCAGCAGCCCTTGGTTGGCGGGGATGAGGATCTATGGCTACACCTTC. The encoded protein is CASSPWLAGMRIYGYTF.

The chain employs TRBV29-1 and TRBJ2-3; no firm D call. The length of the CDR3 is 14 residues. The ends were cut back, 5 bases at V and 7 bases at J, with 19 bases in the middle. The germline gives CDR1 SQVTM, CDR2 ANQGSEA. CDR3 sequence reads: CSVCFIQASNTQYF. CDR3 bases: TGCAGCGTTTGTTTCATCCAAGCTTCAAATACGCAGTATTTT.

The chain is built from TRBV5-1 and TRBJ2-7; D unclear. Trimming pared 0 bases from V and 0 bases from J, leaving 10 bases between. Germline V gives CDR1 SGHRS, CDR2 YFSETQ. CDR3 length equals 15 residues. The CDR3 here is CASSLEGASSYEQYF. The DNA of the CDR3 is TGCGCCAGCAGCTTGGAAGGTGCAAGCTCCTACGAGCAGTACTTC.

V gene TRBV29-1 combines with J gene TRBJ1-1; D ambiguous. With 4 bases removed from V and 0 bases from J, the gap between germline ends came to 9 bases. The CDR3 sequence is 13 residues long. CDR1 is SQVTM and CDR2 is ANQGSEA in the germline V gene. The CDR3 region is CSVALSMNTEAFF. The CDR3 coding sequence is TGCAGCGTTGCTCTCTCCATGAACACTGAAGCTTTCTTT.

V is TRBV2 and J is TRBJ2-7; 7 bases are shared with TRBD1. Germline V gene data show CDR1 as SNHLY and CDR2 as FYNNEI. The CDR3 consists of 15 residues. V lost 4 bases and J lost 0; bases outside the gene matches: 6. The CDR3 nucleotides read TGTGCCAGCAGTGCGGACAGGACACTCTCCTACGAGCAGTACTTC. Protein: CASSADRTLSYEQYF.

This chain joins TRBV2 and TRBJ1-2, with a possible D match to TRBD1 (6 bases). V lost 11 bases to trimming and J lost 5 bases, with 15 bases between them. The CDR3 consists of 12 residues. Germline V CDR1 and CDR2: SNHLY, FYNNEI. In DNA form, the CDR3 reads TGTGCCCTCAAGGGGGGGATATATGGCTACACCTTC. As protein: CALKGGIYGYTF.

This chain connects TRBV2 to TRBJ2-1; no clear D. The CDR3 is 11 residues long. Trimming took 10 bases from V and 2 from J, leaving 6 bases between them. Germline-derived CDR1 and CDR2 are SNHLY and FYNNEI. The CDR3 DNA sequence: TGTGCCACCGAGACCTACAATGAGCAGTTCTTC. This encodes CATETYNEQFF.

J is TRBJ1-2 and V is TRBV4-3; D is unclear. The V gene lost 1 base and the J gene lost 0 bases, with 9 bases spanning the gap. The CDR3 covers 15 residues. Germline loops: CDR1 LGHNA, CDR2 YSLEER. For the CDR3, the DNA is TGCGCCAGCAGCCAAGTTATGGTCGCTAACTATGGCTACACCTTC. Amino acids: CASSQVMVANYGYTF.

The V call is TRBV27, the J call TRBJ1-5; no clear D. In germline, CDR1 is MNHEY, CDR2 SMNVEV (reference sequence). The CDR3 loop spans 16 amino acids. V lost 5 bases and J 0 bases, leaving 14 bases between the germline ends. The CDR3 loop is CASSIKLGDSNQPQHF. The CDR3 coding sequence is TGTGCCAGCAGTATAAAGCTTGGGGATAGCAATCAGCCCCAGCATTTT.

The chain employs TRBV12-5 and TRBJ2-3, with no clear D. CDR3 length: 12 residues. The germline V gene encodes CDR1 LGHNT and CDR2 FRNRAP. V lost 5 bases to trimming and J lost 4 bases, with 7 bases between them. CDR3 DNA sequence: TGTGCTAGTGGTCCGGAAGCAGATACGCAGTATTTT. Protein sequence: CASGPEADTQYF.